The next 29 T cell receptor beta chains were all read from a single sample in a study of vaccination and CD4 T cells after COVID-19. The treatment was: roughly nine-day PBMC culture with coronavirus spike peptide pools or control peptides (ViraFEST assay). The antigens of these receptors remain unknown. Cultured CD4+ T cell DNA was sequenced using the Oncomine TCR Beta short-read assay. A single record per CDR3 protein comes from TCRdb applying MiXCR to the PCR reads. The sample includes over 10,000 distinct CDR3 sequences, about 60% seen only once; the top ten take roughly an eighth. The specimen was CD4+ T cells from blood, cultured in vitro. The receptor set was obtained from a human donor who had recovered from COVID-19.

This clonotype has just one count. The V call is TRBV20-1, the J call TRBJ2-7; 8 bases match TRBD1. Germline trimming cut 2 bases from V and 6 bases from J; bases unmatched to any gene: 6. CDR3 size: 13 residues. Germline CDR1 is DFQATT and CDR2 is SNEGSKA (reference sequence). The CDR3: CSARKTGAGEQYF. The DNA of the CDR3 is TGCAGTGCTAGAAAGACAGGGGCCGGCGAGCAGTACTTC.

This clonotype showed up just a few times. CDR3 sequence (DNA): TGCAGTGCTTGGCGGGATTTGGACGAGCAGTACTTC. Its protein is CSAWRDLDEQYF. This chain uses TRBV20-1 with TRBJ2-7; a weak D match, TRBD2 (6 bases). Deletions cut 5 bases from V and 5 bases from J, with 13 bases between. Germline lookup yields CDR1 DFQATT and CDR2 SNEGSKA (reference sequence). The CDR3 sequence is 12 residues long.

This chain joins TRBV6-2 or TRBV6-3 and TRBJ1-2; D is ambiguous. The CDR3 consists of 13 residues. From germline, CDR1 is MNHEY and CDR2 SVGEGT. V lost 6 bases to trimming and J lost 0 bases, with 8 bases between them. CDR3 protein: CASRGEANYGYTF. The DNA of the CDR3 is TGTGCCAGCAGAGGCGAAGCTAACTATGGCTACACCTTC.

This clonotype came up a few times. The rearrangement links TRBV20-1 to TRBJ2-1; no clear D. Germline assignment: CDR1 DFQATT and CDR2 SNEGSKA (reference sequence). V shed 7 bases and J shed 6 bases, with 13 bases lying between them. The CDR3 length is 12 residues. CDR3 residues: CSVSGPLNEQFF. CDR3 nucleotide sequence: TGCAGTGTATCCGGACCCCTCAATGAGCAGTTCTTC.

The rearrangement joins TRBV6-1 to TRBJ1-6, with D unresolved. Trimming cost V 7 bases and J 9 bases, with 13 bases left between them. Germline CDR1 and CDR2: MNHNS and SASEGT. The CDR3 contains 13 residues. CDR3: CASNFLWVSPLHF. CDR3 nucleotide sequence: TGTGCCAGCAATTTTCTTTGGGTTTCACCCCTCCACTTT.

The gene calls are TRBV5-4 and TRBJ2-5, with 8 bases fitting TRBD2. There are 15 residues in the CDR3. Germline CDR1 and CDR2: SGHNT and YYREEE (reference sequence). V lost 0 bases and J lost 1; bases outside the gene matches: 2. The DNA of the CDR3 is TGTGCCAGCAGCTTGGCGGCGGGAGGCCAAGAGACCCAGTACTTC. Its protein is CASSLAAGGQETQYF.

CDR3 in amino acids: CASSLRGTEGQETQYF. The DNA of the CDR3 is TGTGCCAGCAGCCTAAGAGGCACCGAGGGGCAAGAGACCCAGTACTTC. The chain combines TRBV7-3 with TRBJ2-5; TRBD1 or TRBD2 may be the D gene (5 bases each). Trimming shortened V by 5 bases and J by 2 bases, and 18 bases separated the two germline ends. This CDR3 comprises 16 residues. Germline V gene data show CDR1 as SGHTA and CDR2 as FQGTGA.

The chain combines TRBV27 with TRBJ1-2, with 8 bases identical to TRBD1. The V segment lost 7 bases and the J segment 7 bases; nucleotides outside the gene matches: 11. There are 14 residues in the CDR3. Germline V gene data show CDR1 as MNHEY and CDR2 as SMNVEV (reference sequence). The CDR3 spells CASTRTGRASGYTF. The CDR3 coding sequence is TGTGCCAGCACGCGGACAGGGCGGGCGAGTGGCTACACCTTC.

V is TRBV30 and J is TRBJ2-1, with no clear D. The CDR3 sequence is 13 residues long. Deletions cut 0 bases from V and 5 bases from J, with 8 bases between. Germline-derived CDR1 and CDR2 are GTSNPN and SVGIG (reference sequence). The CDR3 nucleotides are TGTGCCTGGAGTGTCCGGGCGGACAATGAGCAGTTCTTC. It encodes CAWSVRADNEQFF.

This clonotype was counted between two and nine times. The rearrangement uses TRBV7-2 and TRBJ1-5; D remains unclear. V was shortened by 3 bases and J by 1 base, with 4 bases between the two germline ends. Germline V gives CDR1 SGHTA, CDR2 FQGNSA. This CDR3 has 13 residues. The CDR3 DNA follows: TGTGCCAGCAGCTTTTGGAGCAATCAGCCCCAGCATTTT. It yields the protein CASSFWSNQPQHF.

The chain carries TRBV12-3 or TRBV12-4 and TRBJ2-5; 8 bases match TRBD1. Trimming took 6 bases from V and 3 from J; bases not matched to a gene: 6. The CDR3 is made up of 14 amino acids. This CDR3 reads CASRDRGEEETQYF. The CDR3 DNA sequence: TGTGCCAGCAGAGACAGGGGAGAAGAAGAGACCCAGTACTTC.

CDR3 amino acids: CASSGRELAGELFF. CDR3 nucleotide sequence: TGTGCCAGCAGCGGGAGGGAGCTGGCCGGGGAGCTGTTTTTT. The gene calls are TRBV2 and TRBJ2-2, with TRBD2 matching over 8 bases. Germline V gene lookup returns CDR1 SNHLY and CDR2 FYNNEI. With V trimmed by 6 bases and J by 6 bases, 6 bases remained unmatched. There are 14 residues in the CDR3.

This clonotype occurred once. The V call is TRBV10-3, the J call TRBJ2-2, with TRBD1 identical over 7 bases. V lost 6 bases and J lost 6; bases outside the gene matches: 10. The length of the CDR3 is 15 residues. Germline V gives CDR1 ENHRY, CDR2 SYGVKD. CDR3 nucleotides: TGTGCCATCAGGAATGACAGGGAAAGTTCCGGGGAGCTGTTTTTT. This translates into CAIRNDRESSGELFF.

This chain links TRBV18 with TRBJ2-6; unclear D gene. Germline assignment: CDR1 KGHSH and CDR2 LQKENI. This CDR3 contains 14 residues. The V end lost 0 bases, the J end lost 2 bases, and 2 bases lay between the germline ends. The CDR3 protein is CASSPPAGANVLTF. DNA of the CDR3: TGTGCCAGCTCACCACCGGCTGGGGCCAACGTCCTGACTTTC. Full variable domain (rest looked up from reference TRBV18 and TRBJ2-6): NAGVMQNPRHLVRRRGQEARLRCSPMKGHSHVYWYRQLPEEGLKFMVYLQKENIIDESGMPKERFSAEFPKEGPSILRIQQVVRGDSAAYFCASSPPAGANVLTFGAGSRLTVL.

V usage is TRBV20-1 and J usage is TRBJ1-2, with unresolved D. Deletions cut 6 bases from V and 6 bases from J, with 14 bases between. Germline CDR1 DFQATT, CDR2 SNEGSKA (reference sequence). There are 12 residues in the CDR3. CDR3 coding DNA: TGCAGTGCCAAACTCAATGGAGATGGCTACACCTTC. Amino acids: CSAKLNGDGYTF.

This clonotype has just one count. This chain joins TRBV7-2 and TRBJ2-7, with D possibly matching TRBD2 (5 bases). V lost 1 base and J 7 bases, leaving 17 bases between the germline ends. CDR1 is SGHTA, CDR2 FQGNSA, per germline. The CDR3 sequence is 15 residues long. The CDR3 coding sequence is TGTGCCAGCAGCTTAGGATGGACTCCCCCCGGGGAGCAGTACTTC. The encoded protein is CASSLGWTPPGEQYF. The full variable domain, rest sourced from reference TRBV7-2 and TRBJ2-7, is GAGVSQSPSNKVTEKGKDVELRCDPISGHTALYWYRQSLGQGLEFLIYFQGNSAPDKSGLPSDRFSAERTGGSVSTLTIQRTQQEDSAVYLCASSLGWTPPGEQYFGPGTRLTVT.

The V and J genes are TRBV28 and TRBJ1-5; maybe TRBD1 (5 bases). CDR1 and CDR2 from the germline V gene are MDHEN and SYDVKM. Trimming took 3 bases from V and 7 from J, leaving 13 bases between them. The CDR3 sequence is 14 residues long. CDR3 residues: CASSLGGAVQPQHF. Written as DNA, the CDR3 is TGTGCCAGCAGTTTGGGAGGGGCCGTACAGCCCCAGCATTTT.

This clonotype was observed a few times. This chain uses TRBV20-1 with TRBJ1-2, with D unresolved. Germline CDR1 reads DFQATT; CDR2 reads SNEGSKA (reference sequence). This CDR3 has 10 amino acids. The V end lost 0 bases, the J end lost 8 bases, and 4 bases lay between the germline ends. CDR3 DNA: TGCAGTGCTAGAGAGGTCGGCTACACCTTC. Residues: CSAREVGYTF.

This sequence joins TRBV19 and TRBJ1-1; D is perhaps TRBD1 (5 bases). In germline, CDR1 is LNHDA, CDR2 SQIVND (reference sequence). V was trimmed by 2 bases and J by 6 bases, leaving 10 bases between them. The CDR3 extends over 13 amino acids. The CDR3 spells CASSIRAGSEAFF. The CDR3 nucleotides read TGTGCCAGTAGTATAAGGGCAGGGTCTGAAGCTTTCTTT.

This chain joins TRBV6-1 and TRBJ2-2; TRBD1 agrees at 7 bases. This CDR3 is built from 16 residues. J lost 1 base, V lost 6 bases, and 8 bases had no gene match. Germline assignment: CDR1 MNHNS and CDR2 SASEGT. The CDR3 loop is CASSQRQGRNTGELFF. CDR3 coding DNA: TGTGCCAGCAGCCAAAGACAGGGTCGGAACACCGGGGAGCTGTTTTTT.

The J gene is TRBJ1-2, the V gene TRBV7-2; no clear D. CDR1 is SGHTA, CDR2 FQGNSA, per germline. There are 13 residues in the CDR3. The V and J ends lost 0 bases and 8 bases respectively, with 10 bases between them. The CDR3 loop reads CASSLANTYGYTF. CDR3 in DNA: TGTGCCAGCAGCTTAGCGAACACCTACGGCTACACCTTC.

The sample holds a few counts of this clonotype. The V and J genes are TRBV28 and TRBJ1-5; no reliable D call. Germline V gene sequence: CDR1 MDHEN, CDR2 SYDVKM. The CDR3 covers 14 residues. Trimming took 3 bases from V and 1 from J, leaving 7 bases between them. The CDR3 DNA reads as TGTGCCAGCAGTTTCGGGGAGAGCAATCAGCCCCAGCATTTT. This sequence encodes CASSFGESNQPQHF. The entire variable domain, with the rest obtained from reference TRBV28 and TRBJ1-5, is as follows: DVKVTQSSRYLVKRTGEKVFLECVQDMDHENMFWYRQDPGLGLRLIYFSYDVKMKEKGDIPEGYSVSREKKERFSLILESASTNQTSMYLCASSFGESNQPQHFGDGTRLSIL.

The chain carries TRBV11-2 and TRBJ2-7, with D possibly being TRBD1 or TRBD2 (5 bases each). The CDR3 totals 12 residues. Trimming took off 3 bases at V and 5 bases at J, with 8 bases between the two ends. Germline V gene lookup returns CDR1 SGHAT and CDR2 FQNNGV. This CDR3 reads CASSLPGHEQYF. In DNA, the CDR3 is TGTGCCAGCAGCTTGCCGGGGCACGAGCAGTACTTC. The full variable domain, in which reference TRBV11-2 and TRBJ2-7 provide the parts outside the CDR3, is EAGVAQSPRYKIIEKRQSVAFWCNPISGHATLYWYQQILGQGPKLLIQFQNNGVVDDSQLPKDRFSAERLKGVDSTLKIQPAKLEDSAVYLCASSLPGHEQYFGPGTRLTVT.

The chain couples TRBV6-5 to TRBJ1-1, with D possibly being TRBD1 (6 bases). Germline assignment: CDR1 MNHEY and CDR2 SVGAGI. Trimming took 2 bases from V and 0 from J, leaving 10 bases between them. This CDR3 region has 15 residues. The CDR3, as DNA: TGTGCCAGCAGTTACGGGCACAGGGTGAACACTGAAGCTTTCTTT. As protein: CASSYGHRVNTEAFF.

J is TRBJ2-1 and V is TRBV5-4; TRBD2 aligns across 7 bases. Losses at the gene ends were 2 bases for V and 6 bases for J; bases not matched to a gene: 5. In germline, CDR1 is SGHNT, CDR2 YYREEE (reference sequence). The CDR3 extends over 14 amino acids. The CDR3 sequence is CASSLEGRGNEQFF. The CDR3 nucleotides read TGTGCCAGCAGCTTAGAGGGGAGGGGCAATGAGCAGTTCTTC.

This chain uses TRBV30 with TRBJ1-5, with D possibly matching TRBD1 (5 bases). V lost 0 bases and J 2 bases, leaving 5 bases between the germline ends. Germline CDR1 reads GTSNPN; CDR2 reads SVGIG (reference sequence). The CDR3 is 13 amino acids. In DNA form, the CDR3 reads TGTGCCTGGAGTGTAGGGGGCAATCAGCCCCAGCATTTT. This encodes CAWSVGGNQPQHF.

The chain recombines TRBV5-1 with TRBJ2-3, with a possible D match to TRBD2 (5 bases). This CDR3 has 14 residues. V lost 0 bases, J lost 2 bases, and 7 bases lay in between. Per the germline V gene, CDR1 is SGHRS and CDR2 is YFSETQ. The chain's CDR3 is CASSLDGNTDTQYF. Written as DNA, the CDR3 is TGCGCCAGCAGCTTGGACGGGAACACAGATACGCAGTATTTT.

The V and J genes are TRBV7-6 and TRBJ2-5; D unresolved. Germline-derived CDR1 and CDR2 are SGHVS and FNYEAQ. CDR3 length: 11 amino acids. V dropped 2 bases and J dropped 2 bases, with 0 bases sitting between them. CDR3: CASSLQETQYF. The CDR3 region has the DNA TGTGCCAGCAGCTTACAAGAGACCCAGTACTTC.

As for this clonotype: A junction boundary mismatches the germline segment, possibly from a read error. The CDR3: CAGSQVVDSEKLFF. CDR3 bases: TGTGCCGGCAGCCAAGTGGTGGACAGTGAAAAACTGTTTTTT. The J gene is TRBJ1-4, the V gene TRBV3-1, with D possibly being TRBD1 (6 bases). Germline V gene sequence: CDR1 LGHDT, CDR2 YNNKEL (reference sequence). The CDR3 has 14 residues.